The source of this T cell receptor (beta chain) is a study of regulatory and conventional T cells in RAG deficiency. Study-wide results and caveats: Omenn syndrome and CID/AS patients had approximately 91-fold fewer unique Treg TCR beta sequences, versus around 10-fold elsewhere. In Omenn syndrome, Treg and Tconv repertoires overlapped >85%. Shannon entropy fell and Simpson indices rose in RAG-deficient patients.

TCRdb's copy holds only in-frame clones and misses some; the assay was immunoSEQ multiplex PCR. The sample carries more than 35,000 clones, 75% to 90% recorded once. V lost 3 bases, J lost 5 bases, and 4 bases stayed unmatched. Germline V gives CDR1 KGHSH, CDR2 LQKENI. This CDR3 has 15 amino acids. This clone was seen only once. Its antigen is not identified. Genomic DNA came from blood conventional CD4+ T cells gated CD25-low CD127-high. These records were also assigned to another study, of regulatory T cells. That study reports: The primer mix had 52 TRBV and 13 TRBJ primers. Skewed V and J usage and few unique V-J pairs marked patient repertoires, most in Tregs.

The source of this sequence is a human donor in good health. The J gene is TRBJ1-4, the V gene TRBV18; 9 bases are shared with TRBD1. The sequencing sample was made of CD4+ effector T cells sorted from blood. The CDR3 nucleotides read TGTGCCAGCTCACCTACGACAGGGGGAAATGAAAAACTGTTTTTT. It translates to CASSPTTGGNEKLFF.